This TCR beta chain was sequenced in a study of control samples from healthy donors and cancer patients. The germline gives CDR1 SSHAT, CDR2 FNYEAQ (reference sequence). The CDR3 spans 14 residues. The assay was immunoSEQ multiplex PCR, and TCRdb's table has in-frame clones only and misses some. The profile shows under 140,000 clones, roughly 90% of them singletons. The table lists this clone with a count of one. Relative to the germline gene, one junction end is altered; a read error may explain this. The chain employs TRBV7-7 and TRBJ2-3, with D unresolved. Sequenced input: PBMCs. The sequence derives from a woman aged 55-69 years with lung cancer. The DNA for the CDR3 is TGTGCTAGCAGCCCCGGACGGAGCACAGATACGCAGTATTTT. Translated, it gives CASSPGRSTDTQYF.